The 30 T cell receptor beta chains in this list originate from one sample, sequenced in a study of cytomegalovirus exposure and HLA in healthy donors. 60 Vbeta and 13 Jbeta primers were used in PCR. Generated by immunoSEQ multiplex PCR, the TCRdb table keeps only in-frame clones and is missing some. The data hold about 140,000 clones, with around 78% observed a single time. The sequenced sample was PBMCs. The receptors stem from a woman aged 18-29 years in good health and CMV-seropositive.

This clone was counted a few times. The chain carries TRBV4-1 and TRBJ2-2; 8 nucleotides agree with TRBD1. This CDR3 is 15 amino acids long. V shed 1 base, J shed 6 bases, and the junction held 4 bases outside the gene matches. Germline V CDR1 and CDR2: MGHRA, YSYEKL. The CDR3 DNA follows: TGCGCCAGCAGCCAAGTGACAGGGGAAGCCGGGGAGCTGTTTTTT. Its translation: CASSQVTGEAGELFF.

The chain employs TRBV7-5 and TRBJ2-7; whether TRBD2, the table's D call, matches the DNA was not checked. TRBV7-5 is recorded as a pseudogene. The CDR3 length is 16 residues. The CDR3 DNA follows: TGTGTCAGAAGCCCCGACCCGCGCGGGGGGTCATACGAGCAGTACTTC. It translates to CVRSPDPRGGSYEQYF.

The V and J genes are TRBV6-5 and TRBJ2-5, with 8 positions matching TRBD2. The CDR3 extends over 15 amino acids. Germline CDR1 and CDR2: MNHEY and SVGAGI. V was clipped by 8 bases and J by 5 bases; unmatched bases: 13. The CDR3 DNA reads as TGTGCCAGCCTTATAAGCGGGGGCCCGGGGGAGACCCAGTACTTC. Translated: CASLISGGPGETQYF.

The chain is built from TRBV21-1 and TRBJ1-2; the table names TRBD1, a call not compared with the DNA. TRBV21-1 constitutes a pseudogene. The CDR3 sequence is 19 residues long. The CDR3 DNA is TGTGCCAGCAGCAATATATTGAGTCGGGACAGACTCCCCAACTATGGCTACACCTTC. Translation: CASSNILSRDRLPNYGYTF.

The genes are TRBV6-1 and TRBJ1-1, with D unclear. CDR3 size: 14 residues. The V and J ends lost 7 bases and 0 bases respectively, with 12 bases between them. Germline assignment: CDR1 MNHNS and CDR2 SASEGT. CDR3: CASTGILMNTEAFF. CDR3 DNA sequence: TGTGCCAGCACGGGGATCCTGATGAACACTGAAGCTTTCTTT.

This chain connects TRBV28 to TRBJ2-2, with 7 nucleotides matching TRBD1. The length of the CDR3 is 15 residues. Trimming cost V 4 bases and J 4 bases; bases outside gene matches: 6. Germline assignment: CDR1 MDHEN and CDR2 SYDVKM. For the CDR3, the DNA is TGTGCCAGCAGTTCTCTGGGGACAGCCACCGGGGAGCTGTTTTTT. Amino acids: CASSSLGTATGELFF.

Written as DNA, the CDR3 is TGCGCCAGCAGCCTACAGGGGAATCAGCCCCAGCATTTT. Protein sequence: CASSLQGNQPQHF. The V gene is TRBV4-1, the J gene TRBJ1-5, with TRBD1 matching 7 bases. CDR1 is MGHRA, CDR2 YSYEKL, per germline. The CDR3 extends over 13 amino acids. J was trimmed by 4 bases and V by 4 bases; bases with no gene match: 1.

The rearrangement links TRBV28 to TRBJ2-7; 9 nucleotides match TRBD1. The junction had 1 base not matched to a gene; V was cut back by 2 bases and J by 2 bases. Germline-derived CDR1 and CDR2 are MDHEN and SYDVKM. The CDR3 extends over 14 amino acids. CDR3 loop: CASSLGQGPYEQYF. DNA of the CDR3: TGTGCCAGCAGTTTAGGACAGGGGCCCTACGAGCAGTACTTC.

This clone appeared a few times. This sequence joins TRBV7-9 and TRBJ2-3; D is undetermined. Germline V lookup: CDR1 SEHNR, CDR2 FQNEAQ (reference sequence). V lost 1 base, J lost 0 bases, and 11 bases lay in between. This CDR3 is built from 16 residues. DNA of the CDR3: TGTGCCAGCAGCTTAGTTGTACCGACTAGCACAGATACGCAGTATTTT. Its protein is CASSLVVPTSTDTQYF.

The chain joins TRBV27 to TRBJ2-7; D is possibly TRBD2 (5 bases). Per the germline V gene, CDR1 is MNHEY and CDR2 is SMNVEV (reference sequence). This CDR3 region has 14 residues. Trimming left V 6 bases short and J 7 bases short, with 19 bases between. The CDR3 region is CASSLGPASGEQYF. As DNA, the CDR3 is TGTGCCAGCAGCCTCGGGCCTGCTTCGGGGGAGCAGTACTTC.

V is TRBV5-8 and J is TRBJ2-1; 11 nucleotides align to TRBD2. V trimming: 0 bases; J trimming: 7 bases; junction bases outside the gene matches: 9. Germline V gene data show CDR1 as SGHTS and CDR2 as YDEGEE. The CDR3 contains 17 residues. CDR3 nucleotide sequence: TGTGCCAGCAGCTTGGAGTCCCTAGCGGGGGGTTTAAATGAGCAGTTCTTC. This gives the protein CASSLESLAGGLNEQFF.

This chain links TRBV11-2 with TRBJ1-1, with 8 bases lining up with TRBD1. The CDR3 length is 14 residues. Unmatched junction bases numbered 5, after V lost 1 base and J lost 7 bases. Germline CDR1 reads SGHAT; CDR2 reads FQNNGV. The CDR3 spells CASSLVRGTGEAFF. CDR3 in DNA: TGTGCCAGCAGCTTAGTACGGGGGACAGGTGAAGCTTTCTTT. Full variable domain (rest looked up from reference TRBV11-2 and TRBJ1-1): EAGVAQSPRYKIIEKRQSVAFWCNPISGHATLYWYQQILGQGPKLLIQFQNNGVVDDSQLPKDRFSAERLKGVDSTLKIQPAKLEDSAVYLCASSLVRGTGEAFFGQGTRLTVV.

The chain has TRBV7-2 and TRBJ2-5, with 9 bases aligning to TRBD2. CDR1 SGHTA and CDR2 FQGNSA come from the germline V gene. V shed 1 base and J 0 bases; nucleotides not matched to a gene: 3. This CDR3 region has 16 residues. The CDR3 DNA is TGTGCCAGCAGCTTAGGACTAGCGGATTACCAAGAGACCCAGTACTTC. This codes for CASSLGLADYQETQYF.

The V gene is TRBV19, the J gene TRBJ1-2; possibly TRBD1 for D (6 bases). The CDR3 runs to 12 residues. V shed 6 bases and J shed 5 bases, with 10 bases lying between them. Germline V lookup: CDR1 LNHDA, CDR2 SQIVND (reference sequence). The CDR3 region is CASRGQPYGYTF. The CDR3 DNA reads TGTGCCAGTAGAGGACAGCCGTATGGCTACACCTTC.

The J gene is TRBJ1-1, the V gene TRBV19; D unresolved. The germline CDR1 and CDR2 sequences are LNHDA and SQIVND (reference sequence). V was clipped by 7 bases and J by 6 bases, with 15 bases between them. CDR3 size: 13 residues. This CDR3 is CASMRETLAEAFF. The CDR3 nucleotides read TGTGCCAGTATGAGGGAGACATTGGCTGAAGCTTTCTTT. Complete variable domain (other parts from reference TRBV19 and TRBJ1-1): DGGITQSPKYLFRKEGQNVTLSCEQNLNHDAMYWYRQDPGQGLRLIYYSQIVNDFQKGDIAEGYSVSREKKESFPLTVTSAQKNPTAFYLCASMRETLAEAFFGQGTRLTVV.

The chain combines TRBV4-1 with TRBJ1-3, with D possibly TRBD1 on 6 matching bases. CDR1 is MGHRA, CDR2 YSYEKL, per germline. This CDR3 region has 15 residues. Trimming cost V 0 bases and J 2 bases, with 8 bases left between them. CDR3 nucleotides: TGCGCCAGCAGCCAAGAAGACAGGACTGGAAACACCATATATTTT. This encodes CASSQEDRTGNTIYF.

The gene calls are TRBV6-1 and TRBJ1-2; TRBD1 aligns across 8 bases. CDR3 length: 14 residues. J was trimmed by 8 bases and V by 6 bases; bases with no gene match: 11. CDR1 and CDR2 from the germline V gene are MNHNS and SASEGT. In DNA form, the CDR3 reads TGTGCCAGCAGGCCCATCGGACAGGGATGGGGCTACACCTTC. Translation: CASRPIGQGWGYTF.

The chain is built from TRBV6-1 and TRBJ1-5; D not resolved. The length of the CDR3 is 13 residues. V was pared by 3 bases and J by 7 bases, with 10 bases between. Germline assignment: CDR1 MNHNS and CDR2 SASEGT. CDR3 region: CASSEREGQPQHF. As DNA, the CDR3 is TGTGCCAGCAGTGAGAGGGAAGGCCAGCCCCAGCATTTT.

The chain uses TRBV5-1 and TRBJ2-6; perhaps TRBD2 as D (7 bases). Germline V gives CDR1 SGHRS, CDR2 YFSETQ. Trimming shortened V by 4 bases and J by 3 bases, and 11 bases separated the two germline ends. The CDR3 is 15 residues long. This CDR3 is CASSGGAGGANVLTF. CDR3 sequence (DNA): TGCGCCAGCAGCGGGGGGGCCGGTGGGGCCAACGTCCTGACTTTC.

This clone appeared a single time. This chain uses TRBV5-1 with TRBJ2-2; 8 bases map to TRBD2. Germline values: CDR1 SGHRS, CDR2 YFSETQ. The CDR3 has 15 residues. J was trimmed by 4 bases and V by 6 bases; bases with no gene match: 8. CDR3 DNA sequence: TGCGCCAGCACGACCACGGGGGGGGTCACCGGGGAGCTGTTTTTT. Protein product: CASTTTGGVTGELFF.

This clone was recorded a few times. The chain combines TRBV6-4 with TRBJ2-2; 8 bases are a match to TRBD2. The CDR3 has 16 amino acids. After removal of 4 bases from V and 5 bases from J, the junction contained 9 bases not matched to a gene. Germline-derived CDR1 and CDR2 are MRHNA and SNTAGT. CDR3 DNA sequence: TGTGCCAGCAGTGTCGGCGGGGGGCGAGAGACCGGGGAGCTGTTTTTT. Its translation is CASSVGGGRETGELFF.

The chain uses TRBV27 and TRBJ1-2; D call uncertain. CDR3 length equals 12 residues. Deletions cut 8 bases from V and 8 bases from J, with 15 bases between. The germline gives CDR1 MNHEY, CDR2 SMNVEV (reference sequence). The CDR3 region has the DNA TGTGCCAGCGGGAGGTCTAATGGAGGCTACACCTTC. Amino acid sequence: CASGRSNGGYTF.

V is TRBV5-4 and J is TRBJ1-1; TRBD1 might be the D (6 bases). Germline V gene lookup returns CDR1 SGHNT and CDR2 YYREEE (reference sequence). The CDR3 has 15 amino acids. Trimming shortened V by 3 bases and J by 4 bases, and 16 bases separated the two germline ends. The CDR3 here is CASSSAGELGTEAFF. CDR3 nucleotides: TGTGCCAGCAGCTCGGCAGGGGAATTGGGCACTGAAGCTTTCTTT.

This rearrangement joins TRBV15 to TRBJ1-3; D is unresolved. The CDR3 loop spans 14 amino acids. Per the germline V gene, CDR1 is LNHNV and CDR2 is YYDKDF (reference sequence). V was cut by 9 bases and J by 0 bases, with 12 bases left in between. The CDR3 loop is CATGTYSSGNTIYF. CDR3 coding DNA: TGTGCCACTGGCACTTACAGCTCTGGAAACACCATATATTTT.

The gene calls are TRBV30 and TRBJ1-4; the match to TRBD1 covers 10 bases. The CDR3 runs 14 residues. The J segment lost 3 bases and the V segment lost 5 bases, leaving 3 bases of the junction unmatched. Per the germline V gene, CDR1 is GTSNPN and CDR2 is SVGIG (reference sequence). CDR3 sequence reads: CAWGQGGPNEKLFF. DNA for the CDR3: TGTGCCTGGGGACAGGGGGGACCTAATGAAAAACTGTTTTTT.

The chain has TRBV21-1 and TRBJ1-4. TRBV21-1 is classified as a pseudogene. The CDR3 covers 14 residues. The CDR3 DNA follows: TGTGCCAGCAGCTCCGCCGAACTTTGTGAAAAACTGTTTTTT. Translated, it gives CASSSAELCEKLFF.

The V and J genes are TRBV7-2 and TRBJ1-2, with D maybe TRBD1 (5 bases). Deletions cut 5 bases from V and 6 bases from J, with 10 bases between. Germline V lookup: CDR1 SGHTA, CDR2 FQGNSA. This CDR3 has 12 residues. The CDR3 protein is CASSLRRDGYTF. Written as DNA, the CDR3 is TGTGCCAGCAGCCTCCGCAGGGATGGCTACACCTTC.

This clone has a single count. This sequence joins TRBV21-1 and TRBJ2-1; the table's D call of TRBD1 was not tested on the DNA. TRBV21-1 corresponds to a pseudogene. The CDR3 has 18 amino acids. CDR3 region: CASSKLSPGTGNCNEQFF. The DNA of the CDR3 is TGTGCCAGCAGCAAACTCAGCCCCGGGACAGGGAATTGCAATGAGCAGTTCTTC.

The V call is TRBV27, the J call TRBJ2-2; 7 positions agree with TRBD1. J gave up 5 bases and V 5 bases, and 8 bases lay outside the gene matches. The CDR3 contains 15 residues. CDR1 and CDR2 from the germline V gene are MNHEY and SMNVEV (reference sequence). In DNA form, the CDR3 reads TGTGCCAGCAGTCCACCGGGACAGCTTACCGGGGAGCTGTTTTTT. Its translation is CASSPPGQLTGELFF.

The V gene is TRBV1, the J gene TRBJ1-6. TRBV1 is an annotated pseudogene. The CDR3 sequence is 15 residues long. The DNA of the CDR3 is TGCACCAGCAGCCAATCCAAGCTTCCGATGCCACCCCTCCACTTT. Translated: CTSSQSKLPMPPLHF.